This T cell receptor (beta chain) was sequenced in a study of PD-L1 blockade in urothelial cancer (dated by TCRdb to about 2017). With respect to the entire study: Therapy was started in the mid-2010s for all patients, and atezolizumab 1,200 mg was administered intravenously every 3 weeks. About 90% of the roughly 30 patients were identified as males with urothelial cancer of bladder origin, and a prior smoking history was reported by 18 of 29 patients. An ECOG performance status of 0 or 1 was recorded for the patients, and 0 to 3 prior chemotherapy regimens had been received by the patients. Blood samples were analyzed at two time points: 3 weeks after treatment start (second dose) and 6 weeks after treatment start. A median of about 150,000 T cells and 80,000 to 100,000 unique TCRs was obtained from blood samples, and a median clonality of about 0.08 was observed. An exploratory multi-omic analysis was conducted of the somatic, immune and clinical correlates of response to PD-L1 blockade with atezolizumab in urothelial cancer. TCR sequencing covered pretreatment tumor samples and matched, serially collected peripheral blood taken before and after atezolizumab treatment. Durable clinical benefit meant progression-free survival longer than 6 months, and TCR features were also tested against progression-free and overall survival. In the same patients, whole exome sequencing and RNA sequencing of pretreatment tumors were performed in addition to TCR sequencing. Durable clinical benefit was achieved by nine patients but not by the remaining 20. Pretreatment blood TCR-seq was available for 30 or so patients, at least one posttreatment blood collection was obtained for some 25 patients, and tumor TCR-seq was available for some 25 patients.

The research as a whole found: Patients with durable benefit showed greater expansion of tumor-associated TCR clones in peripheral blood 3 weeks after starting treatment (n of about 22, p = 0.022). Because of the small sample size (n ≈ 27) and the many exploratory analyses performed, the results are intended to be regarded as hypothesis-generating. Improved progression-free and overall survival was associated with having pretreatment peripheral blood TCR clonality below the median.

The label giving this sample's time point can be read as: pretreatment peripheral blood. The cohort included about 27 patients with locally advanced or metastatic urothelial carcinoma who were treated at Memorial Sloan Kettering on a trial protocol. Peripheral blood mononuclear cells were collected pretreatment and during treatment, with between 1 and 8 total time points obtained per patient. The Qiagen DNeasy Blood extraction kit was used to purify genomic DNA from total PBMCs and tumor samples. PBMCs were collected pretreatment and during treatment, and were isolated and stored as previously described. Synthetic TCR analog templates were spiked into each PCR so that absolute template abundance could be estimated from read counts. TCRbeta CDR3 regions were amplified from genomic DNA with bias-controlled V and J gene primers using the immunoSEQ assay. Rearranged TCRbeta segments were sequenced at approximately 20X coverage. The study's own analysis went as follows. Clustering was used to correct sequencing errors, and CDR3s were annotated against IMGT to assign V, D and J genes. Out-of-frame and stop-codon sequences were excluded, and only productive TCRbeta rearrangements were used in downstream analyses. To compute clonality, Shannon entropy was normalized by the log of the number of unique productive sequences and then subtracted from one. Fisher's exact test with Benjamini-Hochberg correction, using a cutoff of adjusted p below 0.01, was how clones that differed between time points or between blood and tumor were identified. The source is immuneACCESS, and TCRdb retained only in-frame sequences with V and J called. Part of the clones is not carried over; for the studies checked, unresolved V genes explain less than half of this, and the remainder is unexplained. V, J and clone size derive from that table, while D and trimming were established from the DNA sequence. The sample data list some 71,000 clones, and around 85% of these were observed just once. About 7.4% of the sample is in the top ten clones.

Note on this clone: Its antigen is unknown. It has no much larger one-base neighbor in the sample; base qualities were not kept.

The CDR3 spans 15 residues, from the cysteine through the phenylalanine. The read is trimmed to its CDR3 DNA, 45 bases read in frame from base 1. The germline ends are 9 bases apart after V is trimmed by 1 base and J by 0 bases. The germline V gene provides CDR1 SGHVS and CDR2 FNYEAQ. The receptor comes from a man between 40 and 49 years old with urothelial cancer. Specimen: PBMCs, collected around atezolizumab (anti-PD-L1) treatment. The receptor chain draws on TRBV7-6 and TRBJ1-2; the D gene is not confidently resolved. CDR3 sequence: CASSLGTDPNYGYTF. The DNA sequence reads TGTGCCAGCAGCTTAGGGACTGATCCTAACTATGGCTACACCTTC. Reference TRBV7-6 and TRBJ1-2 proteins supply the regions before and after the CDR3; the full variable domain is: GAGVSQSPRYKVTKRGQDVALRCDPISGHVSLYWYRQALGQGPEFLTYFNYEAQQDKSGLPNDRFSAERPEGSISTLTIQRTEQRDSAMYRCASSLGTDPNYGYTFGSGTRLTVV.